This TCR beta chain is from a study of T cell responses to AZD1222 COVID-19 vaccine (dated by TCRdb to the early 2020s). Background on the whole study: AZD1222 recipients with second doses at about 4 weeks or about 12 weeks were pooled, because spike-specific TCR depth and breadth did not differ between schedules. Trial participants were enrolled into age subgroups of 18-55, 56-69 and 70-plus years, which contained around 150, 28 and 57 TCR-sequenced participants, respectively. A total of 230 to 250 trial participants underwent TCR sequencing, of whom approximately 210 received two doses of AZD1222 and some 26 received two doses of the MenACWY control vaccine.

As regards this clone: There is no known antigen for this receptor. Base qualities are not recorded, but no much larger clone differs from it by a single base.

The CDR3 regions of human TCRbeta chains were subjected to immunosequencing. On the authors' methods: Repertoire TCRs were matched against a reference library of SARS-CoV-2-specific TCRs generated with the MIRA antigen-specificity platform. Breadth was defined as the fraction of unique TCRs that were SARS-CoV-2-associated. Depth was defined as the fraction of total T cells that were SARS-CoV-2-associated. Each spike-specific TCR was assigned to its reactive spike region and to a CD4 or CD8 class using the MIRA data. Log10-transformed breadth and depth values were compared by one-way ANOVA with Sidak's multiple comparisons tests. The table comes from immuneACCESS by way of TCRdb, which keeps in-frame sequences with V and J called. Part of the clones is missing from these tables; in studies checked, under half for an unresolved V gene and the rest for unknown reasons. Clone size and V and J calls were adopted from that table, with D and trimming inferred from the DNA. The sample table records roughly 130,000 clones; over 75% of these occur just once. Roughly 7.4% of the sample comes from the top ten.

The time point label, as the study defines it: baseline before first vaccination. The vaccinee samples were drawn from two UK trials, COV001 and COV002, one of which was a single-blind randomized controlled phase 2/3 trial testing AZD1222 (ChAdOx1 nCoV-19) in healthy adults. Trial participant PBMC samples were collected at day 0 and day 28 after the second dose for TCRbeta chain sequencing. Paper-wide results and their limitations: The whole spike protein was spanned by vaccine-associated CD4 TCRs, and dominant responses were seen in regions 160-218 and 743-854. The 56-69-year group was small, and its depth increase did not reach significance, likely because of low power. No day 14 peak-response samples were available, so repertoires were characterized only after the peak T cell response. Participants were mostly white British, with more females than males. The authors suggested clonal diversity may have been underestimated. Conclusions about previously exposed vaccinees are limited, since just six or seven AZD1222 recipients were seropositive for SARS-CoV-2 at baseline. Reportedly, almost half of the unique spike-specific TCRs recognized epitopes lying outside the regions that are mutated in the B.1.351 and B.1.1.7 variants. After two AZD1222 doses, both the breadth and the depth of spike-specific TCRs were significantly higher than at day 0 and than in MenACWY recipients.

The V end loses 4 bases and the J end loses 3 bases, and a stretch of 13 bases separates them. There are 14 amino acids in the CDR3, from cysteine to phenylalanine inclusive. CDR3 DNA only is kept here, 42 bases in frame from base 1. According to the germline V gene, CDR1 reads SGHRS and CDR2 reads YFSETQ. The chain couples TRBV5-1 to TRBJ1-1; 6 matching bases give a weak D call of TRBD1. The receptor was derived from an adult in good health. Sequencing used peripheral blood, obtained on day 0 of AZD1222 vaccination. The DNA is TGCGCCAGCAGCCATGACAGGAGTGACACTGAAGCTTTCTTT. This translates into CASSHDRSDTEAFF.